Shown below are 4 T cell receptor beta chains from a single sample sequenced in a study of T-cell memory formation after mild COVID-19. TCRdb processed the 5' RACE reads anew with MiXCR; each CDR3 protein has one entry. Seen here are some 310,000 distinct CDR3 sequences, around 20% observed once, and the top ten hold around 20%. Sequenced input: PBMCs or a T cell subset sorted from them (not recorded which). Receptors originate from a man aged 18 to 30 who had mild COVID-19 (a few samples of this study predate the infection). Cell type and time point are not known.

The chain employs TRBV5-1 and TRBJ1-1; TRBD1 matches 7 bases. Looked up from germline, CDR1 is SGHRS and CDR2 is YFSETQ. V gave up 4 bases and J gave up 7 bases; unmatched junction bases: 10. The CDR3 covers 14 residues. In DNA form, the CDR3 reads TGCGCCAGCAGCGCTTCCGGGACAGAGCATGAAGCTTTCTTT. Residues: CASSASGTEHEAFF. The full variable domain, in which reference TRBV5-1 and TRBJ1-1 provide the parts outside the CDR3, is KAGVTQTPRYLIKTRGQQVTLSCSPISGHRSVSWYQQTPGQGLQFLFEYFSETQRNKGNFPGRFSGRQFSNSRSEMNVSTLELGDSALYLCASSASGTEHEAFFGQGTRLTVV.

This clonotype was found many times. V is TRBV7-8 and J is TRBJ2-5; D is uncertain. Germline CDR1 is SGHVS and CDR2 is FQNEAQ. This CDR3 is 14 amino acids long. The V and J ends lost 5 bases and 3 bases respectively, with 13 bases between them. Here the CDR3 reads CASSLRLGEETQYF. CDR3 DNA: TGTGCCAGCAGCCTTAGGTTGGGCGAAGAGACCCAGTACTTC. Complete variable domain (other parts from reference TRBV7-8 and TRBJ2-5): GAGVSQSPRYKVAKRGQDVALRCDPISGHVSLFWYQQALGQGPEFLTYFQNEAQLDKSGLPSDRFFAERPEGSVSTLKIQRTQQEDSAVYLCASSLRLGEETQYFGPGTRLLVL.

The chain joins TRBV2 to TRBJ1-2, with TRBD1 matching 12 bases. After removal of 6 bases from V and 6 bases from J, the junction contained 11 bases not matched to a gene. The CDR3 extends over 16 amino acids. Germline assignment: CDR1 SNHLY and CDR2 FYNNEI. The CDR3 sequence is CASSYVPGQGAHGYTF. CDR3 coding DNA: TGTGCCAGCAGCTACGTTCCGGGACAGGGGGCCCATGGCTACACCTTC.

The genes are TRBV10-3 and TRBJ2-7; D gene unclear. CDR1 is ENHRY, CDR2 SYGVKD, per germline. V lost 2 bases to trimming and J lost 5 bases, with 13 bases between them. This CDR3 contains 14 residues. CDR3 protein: CAISEPQTGHEQYF. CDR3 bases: TGTGCCATCAGTGAGCCCCAAACCGGCCACGAGCAGTACTTC.